This T cell receptor (beta chain) was captured in a study of cytomegalovirus exposure and HLA in healthy donors. Study-wide points: After further analysis at a later stage, around 17,000 TCR beta sequences were associated with HLA alleles at 0.05 false discovery rate. Data from an earlier analysis indicated that most TCR beta V segments were productive either about 87% or about 30% of the time. A later analysis found that most CMV-associated TCR beta chains appeared HLA-restricted. Rates of TCR association differed by HLA locus in a later analysis, with DRB1 highest and HLA-C lowest.

In the PCR, 60 Vbeta and 13 Jbeta primers were used. TCRdb's copy holds only in-frame clones and misses some; the assay was immunoSEQ multiplex PCR. Of about 97,000 clones listed, approximately 70% are singletons. This clone was counted a single time. The antigen is undetermined. Germline loops: CDR1 SNHLY, CDR2 FYNNEI. Trimming took 3 bases from V and 0 from J; bases not matched to a gene: 5. The CDR3 spans 15 residues. Sequencing used PBMCs. This receptor was identified in a man in his forties or fifties in good health and CMV-seronegative. The gene calls are TRBV2 and TRBJ2-7, with 7 positions matching TRBD2. CDR3 region: CASSERGRSSYEQYF. The CDR3 DNA follows: TGTGCCAGCAGTGAGCGGGGGAGGAGCTCCTACGAGCAGTACTTC.